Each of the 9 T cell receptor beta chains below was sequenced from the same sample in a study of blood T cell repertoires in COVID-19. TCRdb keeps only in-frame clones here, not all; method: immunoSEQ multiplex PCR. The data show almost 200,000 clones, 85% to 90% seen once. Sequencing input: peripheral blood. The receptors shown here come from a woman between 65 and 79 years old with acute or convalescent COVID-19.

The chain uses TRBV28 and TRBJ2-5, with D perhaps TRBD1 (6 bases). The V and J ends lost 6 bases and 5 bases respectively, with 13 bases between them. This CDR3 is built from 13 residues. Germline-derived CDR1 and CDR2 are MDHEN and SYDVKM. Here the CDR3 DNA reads TGTGCCAGCAGCACCCCAGGGGTTGAGACCCAGTACTTC. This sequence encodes CASSTPGVETQYF.

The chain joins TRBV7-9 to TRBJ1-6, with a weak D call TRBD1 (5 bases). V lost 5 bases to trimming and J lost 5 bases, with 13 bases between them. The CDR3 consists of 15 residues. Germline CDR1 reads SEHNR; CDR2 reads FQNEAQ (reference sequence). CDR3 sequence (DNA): TGTGCCAGCAGCCGAGCAGACAGAGATAATTCACCCCTCCACTTT. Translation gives CASSRADRDNSPLHF. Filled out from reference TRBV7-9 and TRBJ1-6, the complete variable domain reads DTGVSQNPRHKITKRGQNVTFRCDPISEHNRLYWYRQTLGQGPEFLTYFQNEAQLEKSRLLSDRFSAERPKGSFSTLEIQRTEQGDSAMYLCASSRADRDNSPLHFGNGTRLTVT.

CDR3 nucleotides: TGCGCCAGCAGCCAAGAGTCCAGGGGGGATGAAAAACTGTTTTTT. Translating gives CASSQESRGDEKLFF. The chain uses TRBV4-3 and TRBJ1-4; 7 nucleotides align to TRBD1. Germline CDR1 is LGHNA and CDR2 is YSLEER. The CDR3 covers 15 residues. J lost 6 bases, V lost 0 bases, and 4 bases had no gene match.

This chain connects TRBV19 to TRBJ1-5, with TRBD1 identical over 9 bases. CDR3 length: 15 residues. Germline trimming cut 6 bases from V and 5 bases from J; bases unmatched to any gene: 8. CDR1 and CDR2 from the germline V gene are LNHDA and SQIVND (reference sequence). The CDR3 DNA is TGTGCCAGTAGCCCCATACAGGGGGCATATCAGCCCCAGCATTTT. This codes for CASSPIQGAYQPQHF.

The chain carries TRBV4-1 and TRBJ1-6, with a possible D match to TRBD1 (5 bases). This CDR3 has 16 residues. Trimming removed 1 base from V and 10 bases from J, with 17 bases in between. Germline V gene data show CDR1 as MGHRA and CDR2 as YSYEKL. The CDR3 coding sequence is TGCGCCAGCAGCCAAGCCAGGACATATGCGCGATCACCCCTCCACTTT. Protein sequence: CASSQARTYARSPLHF.

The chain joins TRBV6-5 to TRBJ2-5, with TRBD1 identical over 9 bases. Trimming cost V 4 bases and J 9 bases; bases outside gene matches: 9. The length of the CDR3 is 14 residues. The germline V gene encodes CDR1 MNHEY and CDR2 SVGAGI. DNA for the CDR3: TGTGCCAGCAGTTCCCGGGACAGGGTCGATCCCCAGTACTTC. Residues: CASSSRDRVDPQYF.

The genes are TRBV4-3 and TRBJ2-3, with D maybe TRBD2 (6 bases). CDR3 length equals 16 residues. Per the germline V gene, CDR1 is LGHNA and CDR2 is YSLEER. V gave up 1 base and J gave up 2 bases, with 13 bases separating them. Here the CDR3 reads CASSQGGAGFTDTQYF. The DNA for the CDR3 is TGCGCCAGCAGCCAAGGCGGGGCGGGGTTCACAGATACGCAGTATTTT.

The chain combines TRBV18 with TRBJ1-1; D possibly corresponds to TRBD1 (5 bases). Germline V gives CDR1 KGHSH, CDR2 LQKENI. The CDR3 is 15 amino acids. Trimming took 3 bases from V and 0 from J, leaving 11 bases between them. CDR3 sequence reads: CASSPRQLMNTEAFF. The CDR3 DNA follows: TGTGCCAGCTCACCTAGACAGCTCATGAACACTGAAGCTTTCTTT.

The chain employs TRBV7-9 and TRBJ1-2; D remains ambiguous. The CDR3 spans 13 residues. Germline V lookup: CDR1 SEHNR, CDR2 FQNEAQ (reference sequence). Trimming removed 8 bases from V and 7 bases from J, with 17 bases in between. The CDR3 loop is CASVAGSGRGYTF. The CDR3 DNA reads TGTGCCAGCGTTGCGGGATCCGGCCGTGGCTACACCTTC.